The count of the clone carrying this T cell receptor (beta chain) is one. Its antigen is unidentified. MiXCR was run by TCRdb on the reads, yielding one entry per CDR3 protein. Of about 900,000 distinct CDR3 sequences in the sample, 30% to 40% were seen once. This record comes from a study of T cell repertoires in cytomegalovirus infection. About the research overall: Selection of CMV epitopes for the study included recently identified HLA-C-restricted and well-studied HLA-B-restricted ones.

The CDR3 length is 15 residues. Germline-derived CDR1 and CDR2 are MDHEN and SYDVKM. The V gene lost 7 bases and the J gene lost 0 bases, with 10 bases spanning the gap. The chain joins TRBV28 to TRBJ1-6; D is perhaps TRBD1 (5 bases). This clonotype originated in a human donor in good health (CMV status not recorded). Some clones in this sample may be carry-over from other donors' samples. Material: cultured CD8+ T cells from PBMCs, obtained from culture after CMV antigen stimulation. Here the CDR3 DNA reads TGTGCCAGCACCGATGACAGCTCCTATAATTCACCCCTCCACTTT. Protein product: CASTDDSSYNSPLHF. Full variable domain (outside the CDR3, taken from reference TRBV28 and TRBJ1-6): DVKVTQSSRYLVKRTGEKVFLECVQDMDHENMFWYRQDPGLGLRLIYFSYDVKMKEKGDIPEGYSVSREKKERFSLILESASTNQTSMYLCASTDDSSYNSPLHFGNGTRLTVT.